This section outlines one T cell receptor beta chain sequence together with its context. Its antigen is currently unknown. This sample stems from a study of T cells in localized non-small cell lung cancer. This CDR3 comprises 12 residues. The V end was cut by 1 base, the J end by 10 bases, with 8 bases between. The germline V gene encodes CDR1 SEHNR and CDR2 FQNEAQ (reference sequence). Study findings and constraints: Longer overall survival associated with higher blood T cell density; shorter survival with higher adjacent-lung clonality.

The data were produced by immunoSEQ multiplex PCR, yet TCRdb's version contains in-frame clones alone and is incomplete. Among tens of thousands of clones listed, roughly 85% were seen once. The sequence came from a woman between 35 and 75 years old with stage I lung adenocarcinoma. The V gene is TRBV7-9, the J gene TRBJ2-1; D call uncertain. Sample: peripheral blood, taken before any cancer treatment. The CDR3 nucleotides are TGTGCCAGCAGCTTAGGGTGGATCGAGCAGTTCTTC. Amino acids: CASSLGWIEQFF.